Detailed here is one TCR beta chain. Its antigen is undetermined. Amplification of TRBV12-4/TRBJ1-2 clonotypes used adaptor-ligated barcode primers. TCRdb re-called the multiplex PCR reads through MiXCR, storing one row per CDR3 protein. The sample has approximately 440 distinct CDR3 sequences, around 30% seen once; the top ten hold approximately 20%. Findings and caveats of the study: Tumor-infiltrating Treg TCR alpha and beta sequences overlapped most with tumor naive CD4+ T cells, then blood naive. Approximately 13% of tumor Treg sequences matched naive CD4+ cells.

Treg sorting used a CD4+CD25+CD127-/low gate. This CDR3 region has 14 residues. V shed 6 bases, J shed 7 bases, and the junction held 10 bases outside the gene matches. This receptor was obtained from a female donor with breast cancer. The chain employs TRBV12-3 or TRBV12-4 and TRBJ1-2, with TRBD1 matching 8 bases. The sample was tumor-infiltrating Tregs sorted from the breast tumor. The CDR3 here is CASSPWTGIAGYTF. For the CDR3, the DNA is TGTGCCAGCAGCCCATGGACAGGGATCGCTGGCTACACCTTC.